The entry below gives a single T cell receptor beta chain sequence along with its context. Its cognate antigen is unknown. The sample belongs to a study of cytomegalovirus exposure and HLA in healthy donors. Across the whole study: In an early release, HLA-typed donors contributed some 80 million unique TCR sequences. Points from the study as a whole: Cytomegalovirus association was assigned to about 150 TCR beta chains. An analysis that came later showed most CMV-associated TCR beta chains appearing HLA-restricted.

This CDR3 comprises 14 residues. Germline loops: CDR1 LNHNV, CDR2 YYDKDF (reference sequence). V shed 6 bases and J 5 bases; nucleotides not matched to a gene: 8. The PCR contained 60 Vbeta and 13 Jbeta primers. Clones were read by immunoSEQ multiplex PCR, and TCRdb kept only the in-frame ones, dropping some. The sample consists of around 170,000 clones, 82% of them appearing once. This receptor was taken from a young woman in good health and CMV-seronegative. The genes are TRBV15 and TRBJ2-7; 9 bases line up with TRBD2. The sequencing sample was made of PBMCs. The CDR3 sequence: CATSVGGGVDEQYF. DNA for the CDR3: TGTGCCACCAGTGTGGGCGGGGGGGTGGACGAGCAGTACTTC. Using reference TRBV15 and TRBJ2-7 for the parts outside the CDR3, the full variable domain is DAMVIQNPRYQVTQFGKPVTLSCSQTLNHNVMYWYQQKSSQAPKLLFHYYDKDFNNEADTPDNFQSRRPNTSFCFLDIRSPGLGDTAMYLCATSVGGGVDEQYFGPGTRLTVT.